A selection of T cell receptor beta chains follows, all from one sample in a study of vaccination effects on CD4 cells after COVID-19. For these receptors, no antigen is known. Clones were read by immunoSEQ multiplex PCR, and TCRdb kept only the in-frame ones, dropping some. The sample shows about 13,000 clones, around two thirds of them seen only once. Sequenced material: CD4+ T cells from PBMCs cultured with HCoV-NL63 spike peptides, taken after COVID-19 vaccination. Every receptor here comes from a human donor who had a prior SARS-CoV-2 infection. CDR3s include the opening cysteine and the closing phenylalanine or tryptophan. A D gene is named only where the DNA matches it firmly. Size values are once, few and many counts, or a class for expanded clones, and some rows have none.

CDR3 protein: CSAGPRAEQYF
CDR3 DNA: TGCAGTGCAGGGCCACGGGCCGAGCAGTACTTC
clone size: few
J gene: TRBJ2-7
D gene: -
V gene: TRBV20-1

CDR3 protein: CASSLTGQGSGELFF
CDR3 DNA: TGTGCCAGCAGCTTAACGGGACAGGGGTCCGGGGAGCTGTTTTTT
clone size: -
J gene: TRBJ2-2
D gene: TRBD1
V gene: TRBV7-6

CDR3 protein: CAWEGEGIGPRNRYEQYF
CDR3 DNA: TGTGCCTGGGAGGGGGAGGGAATTGGTCCCCGAAATCGTTACGAGCAGTACTTC
clone size: -
J gene: TRBJ2-7
D gene: -
V gene: TRBV30

CDR3 protein: CASRRGQGGNEQYF
CDR3 DNA: TGTGCCAGCAGACGAGGACAGGGAGGCAACGAGCAGTACTTC
clone size: -
J gene: TRBJ2-7
D gene: TRBD1
V gene: TRBV6-6

CDR3 protein: CASSLVSGPAYEQYF
CDR3 DNA: TGTGCCAGCAGCTTGGTTAGCGGGCCGGCCTACGAGCAGTACTTC
clone size: -
J gene: TRBJ2-7
D gene: TRBD2
V gene: TRBV5-4

CDR3 protein: CASSVQRNTEAFF
CDR3 DNA: TGTGCCAGTAGCGTACAGAGGAACACTGAAGCTTTCTTT
clone size: -
J gene: TRBJ1-1
D gene: -
V gene: TRBV19

CDR3 protein: CASSVWGIEQFF
CDR3 DNA: TGTGCCAGCAGTGTTTGGGGAATTGAGCAGTTCTTC
clone size: -
J gene: TRBJ2-1
D gene: -
V gene: TRBV2

CDR3 protein: CASSESRDRVLYGYTF
CDR3 DNA: TGTGCCAGCAGTGAGTCCAGGGACAGGGTCTTATATGGCTACACCTTC
clone size: once
J gene: TRBJ1-2
D gene: TRBD1
V gene: TRBV2

CDR3 protein: CAWQTDYSRGANVLTF
CDR3 DNA: TGTGCCTGGCAGACAGACTACAGCAGAGGGGCCAACGTCCTGACTTTC
clone size: -
J gene: TRBJ2-6
D gene: -
V gene: TRBV30

CDR3 protein: CATSVAGALGETQYF
CDR3 DNA: TGTGCCACCAGTGTTGCGGGGGCGTTGGGAGAGACCCAGTACTTC
clone size: -
J gene: TRBJ2-5
D gene: -
V gene: TRBV24-1

CDR3 protein: CASSFTATGVDTQYF
CDR3 DNA: TGTGCCAGCAGCTTCACCGCCACAGGGGTAGATACGCAGTATTTT
clone size: -
J gene: TRBJ2-3
D gene: TRBD1
V gene: TRBV7-3

CDR3 protein: CASSPDPYYNEQFF
CDR3 DNA: TGTGCCAGCAGCCCCGACCCTTACTACAATGAGCAGTTCTTC
clone size: -
J gene: TRBJ2-1
D gene: -
V gene: TRBV7-9

CDR3 protein: CASSMLVRGRDTQYF
CDR3 DNA: TGTGCCAGTAGTATGTTGGTCCGGGGTCGAGATACGCAGTATTTT
clone size: -
J gene: TRBJ2-3
D gene: -
V gene: TRBV19

CDR3 protein: CASSLSRVDLEQYF
CDR3 DNA: TGTGCCAGCAGCTTATCCCGGGTGGACCTCGAGCAGTACTTC
clone size: -
J gene: TRBJ2-7
D gene: -
V gene: TRBV7-2

CDR3 protein: CASSQEDRRTEAFF
CDR3 DNA: TGCGCCAGCAGCCAAGAGGACAGGCGAACTGAAGCTTTCTTT
clone size: -
J gene: TRBJ1-1
D gene: TRBD1
V gene: TRBV4-3

CDR3 protein: CASSLGRTGRYDRQYF
CDR3 DNA: TGTGCCAGCAGCTTAGGGAGAACAGGAAGATACGATCGGCAGTACTTC
clone size: -
J gene: TRBJ2-7
D gene: -
V gene: TRBV7-8

CDR3 protein: CASRTGGTEAFF
CDR3 DNA: TGTGCCAGCAGAACAGGGGGCACTGAAGCTTTCTTT
clone size: -
J gene: TRBJ1-1
D gene: TRBD1
V gene: TRBV2

CDR3 protein: CASFTTTTNEQFF
CDR3 DNA: TGTGCCAGCTTTACGACGACCACCAATGAGCAGTTCTTC
clone size: -
J gene: TRBJ2-1
D gene: -
V gene: TRBV18

CDR3 protein: CASSYNRRRLQETQYF
CDR3 DNA: TGTGCCAGCAGTTATAATAGAAGACGGCTACAAGAGACCCAGTACTTC
clone size: -
J gene: TRBJ2-5
D gene: -
V gene: TRBV6-2/TRBV6-3

CDR3 protein: CASSERTERQPQHF
CDR3 DNA: TGTGCCAGCAGTGAAAGGACAGAGCGTCAGCCCCAGCATTTT
clone size: -
J gene: TRBJ1-5
D gene: -
V gene: TRBV2

CDR3 protein: CASSIERAYSGNTIYF
CDR3 DNA: TGTGCCAGTAGTATAGAGAGGGCGTACTCTGGAAACACCATATATTTT
clone size: -
J gene: TRBJ1-3
D gene: -
V gene: TRBV19

CDR3 protein: CASSRNIYSGNTIYF
CDR3 DNA: TGTGCCAGCAGCCGAAACATCTACTCTGGAAACACCATATATTTT
clone size: -
J gene: TRBJ1-3
D gene: -
V gene: TRBV6-5